One sample yielded the 32 T cell receptor beta chains listed below, sequenced in a study of T-cell memory formation after mild COVID-19. MiXCR was run by TCRdb on the 5' RACE reads, yielding one entry per CDR3 protein. The sample holds some 330,000 distinct CDR3 sequences, roughly 21% seen once. The sequenced sample consisted of PBMCs or a T cell subset sorted from them (not recorded which). The receptors come from an adult woman who had mild COVID-19 (a few samples of this study predate the infection). Cell type and time point are not known.

The gene calls are TRBV20-1 and TRBJ2-1; 12 nucleotides match TRBD2. Trimming at V came to 3 bases and at J to 8 bases, leaving 8 bases not matched to a gene. The CDR3 loop spans 15 amino acids. Per germline, CDR1 DFQATT and CDR2 SNEGSKA (reference sequence). The CDR3 DNA is TGCAGTGCTAGCCCGACTAGCGGGGGCCCCTATGAGCAGTTCTTC. Its protein product is CSASPTSGGPYEQFF.

V and J are TRBV2 and TRBJ1-2; no clear D gene. CDR1 is SNHLY and CDR2 is FYNNEI in the germline V gene. Trimming left V 6 bases short and J 0 bases short, with 8 bases between. The CDR3 has 13 amino acids. CDR3 bases: TGTGCCAGCAGCCGGACTACTAACTATGGCTACACCTTC. Translated, it gives CASSRTTNYGYTF.

This clonotype was recorded a few times. The chain joins TRBV10-3 to TRBJ2-1, with D perhaps TRBD1 or TRBD2 (6 bases each). Trimming took off 3 bases at V and 12 bases at J, with 9 bases between the two ends. Germline V lookup: CDR1 ENHRY, CDR2 SYGVKD. This CDR3 is built from 11 residues. The CDR3 loop is CAISDRGPQFF. In DNA form, the CDR3 reads TGTGCCATCAGTGATCGGGGGCCGCAGTTCTTC.

This clonotype was detected only a few times. This chain uses TRBV29-1 with TRBJ1-4, with D hard to call. V was cut by 4 bases and J by 3 bases, with 6 bases left in between. This CDR3 spans 12 amino acids. Germline V lookup: CDR1 SQVTM, CDR2 ANQGSEA. The CDR3, as DNA: TGCAGCGTTGGCAGGTCTAATGAAAAACTGTTTTTT. Protein: CSVGRSNEKLFF.

This clonotype was seen only a few times. This chain joins TRBV6-2 or TRBV6-3 and TRBJ2-3, with D maybe TRBD2 (5 bases). The CDR3 extends over 15 amino acids. Trimming left V 4 bases short and J 2 bases short, with 13 bases between. Germline loops: CDR1 MNHEY, CDR2 SVGEGT. The CDR3 region is CASSSVGMHTDTQYF. CDR3 bases: TGTGCCAGCAGTTCCGTCGGGATGCACACAGATACGCAGTATTTT.

This clonotype was counted many times. The J gene is TRBJ2-7, the V gene TRBV12-3 or TRBV12-4; maybe TRBD2 (6 bases). CDR3 length: 15 amino acids. V lost 5 bases to trimming and J lost 3 bases, with 17 bases between them. For the CDR3, the DNA is TGTGCCAGCAGTCCCCTTAGCGGCGCAGGCTACGAGCAGTACTTC. It is translated as CASSPLSGAGYEQYF.

The CDR3 loop reads CSATGETQYF. The CDR3 nucleotides are TGCAGTGCTACTGGGGAGACCCAGTACTTC. The chain recombines TRBV20-1 with TRBJ2-5; no reliable D call. Germline V CDR1 and CDR2: DFQATT, SNEGSKA (reference sequence). Trimming cost V 4 bases and J 5 bases, with 5 bases left between them. The CDR3 totals 10 residues.

This chain connects TRBV6-2 or TRBV6-3 to TRBJ2-1; 7 bases agree with TRBD2. Germline CDR1 is MNHEY and CDR2 is SVGEGT. This CDR3 comprises 19 residues. After removal of 0 bases from V and 1 base from J, the junction contained 12 bases not matched to a gene. This chain's CDR3 is CASSYSISSGIRSYNEQFF. Here the CDR3 DNA reads TGTGCCAGCAGTTACTCGATTTCAAGCGGGATAAGGTCCTACAATGAGCAGTTCTTC.

At least ten counts were recorded for this clonotype. The V and J genes are TRBV7-2 and TRBJ1-5, with D maybe TRBD1 (5 bases). V was clipped by 5 bases and J by 6 bases, with 11 bases between them. Per the germline V gene, CDR1 is SGHTA and CDR2 is FQGNSA. This CDR3 is built from 13 residues. The CDR3 nucleotides are TGTGCCAGCAGCCCGGGGCGCGTTCAGCCCCAGCATTTT. Encoded protein: CASSPGRVQPQHF.

The rearrangement uses TRBV6-5 and TRBJ2-5, with 9 bases identical to TRBD2. From germline, CDR1 is MNHEY and CDR2 SVGAGI. V trimming: 4 bases; J trimming: 4 bases; junction bases outside the gene matches: 4. CDR3 size: 14 residues. CDR3 DNA: TGTGCCAGCAGTTCCGCGGGAGGGGTAGAGACCCAGTACTTC. Translation gives CASSSAGGVETQYF.

As DNA, the CDR3 is TGCAGTGCTAGGCCAGCCAGCTCCTACGAGCAGTACTTC. It specifies CSARPASSYEQYF. The chain carries TRBV20-1 and TRBJ2-7; unclear D gene. CDR1 and CDR2 from the germline V gene are DFQATT and SNEGSKA (reference sequence). This CDR3 is built from 13 residues. V lost 3 bases and J 0 bases, leaving 9 bases between the germline ends.

The chain employs TRBV12-3 or TRBV12-4 and TRBJ2-1; 8 nucleotides align to TRBD1. V gave up 5 bases and J gave up 5 bases; unmatched junction bases: 8. The CDR3 length is 15 residues. CDR3 sequence (DNA): TGTGCCAGCAGTCCTCCAGGGGGCCTAAACAATGAGCAGTTCTTC. This sequence encodes CASSPPGGLNNEQFF.

This clonotype has just a few counts. The chain has TRBV12-3 or TRBV12-4 and TRBJ2-6; D might be TRBD1 (6 bases). V shed 4 bases and J shed 0 bases, with 16 bases lying between them. This CDR3 is built from 18 residues. The CDR3 DNA is TGTGCCAGCAGTTCTGAGACAGGAAAATCCTCTGGGGCCAACGTCCTGACTTTC. Encoded protein: CASSSETGKSSGANVLTF.

The rearrangement uses TRBV19 and TRBJ1-2; TRBD1 aligns across 8 bases. This CDR3 is built from 12 residues. V shed 8 bases and J 8 bases; nucleotides not matched to a gene: 7. CDR1 and CDR2 from the germline V gene are LNHDA and SQIVND (reference sequence). The DNA of the CDR3 is TGTGCCAGTCGCCCAGGGGGCGGCGGCTACACCTTC. Its translation is CASRPGGGGYTF.

In this sample, this clonotype turned up a few times. The chain employs TRBV7-2 and TRBJ2-1; 7 nucleotides line up with TRBD2. Per the germline V gene, CDR1 is SGHTA and CDR2 is FQGNSA. The V and J ends lost 6 bases and 0 bases, in that order; junction bases with no gene match: 11. CDR3 length equals 17 residues. DNA for the CDR3: TGTGCCAGCAGTCTCCGTCCTGGCGGGAGCTCCTACAATGAGCAGTTCTTC. Its translation is CASSLRPGGSSYNEQFF.

V usage is TRBV6-5 and J usage is TRBJ2-3, with 11 bases fitting TRBD2. Looked up from germline, CDR1 is MNHEY and CDR2 is SVGAGI. This CDR3 has 17 residues. Trimming took 6 bases from V and 1 from J; bases not matched to a gene: 9. CDR3 protein: CASSKLAGVPGTDTQYF. DNA of the CDR3: TGTGCCAGCAGCAAACTAGCGGGGGTCCCTGGCACAGATACGCAGTATTTT.

The chain couples TRBV4-3 to TRBJ1-1; maybe TRBD1 (6 bases). The ends were cut back, 0 bases at V and 1 base at J, with 15 bases in the middle. Germline V gives CDR1 LGHNA, CDR2 YSLEER. This CDR3 contains 17 residues. CDR3 residues: CASSQERWGATNTEAFF. CDR3 nucleotide sequence: TGCGCCAGCAGCCAAGAACGCTGGGGGGCCACGAACACTGAAGCTTTCTTT.

This clonotype turned up a few times. V usage is TRBV5-1 and J usage is TRBJ2-2; 8 nucleotides agree with TRBD1. This CDR3 has 14 residues. Germline V gives CDR1 SGHRS, CDR2 YFSETQ. The ends lost 6 bases at V and 6 bases at J; junction bases unmatched: 7. In DNA, the CDR3 is TGCGCCAGCAAAGAGACAGGGGTACCCGGGGAGCTGTTTTTT. Encoded protein: CASKETGVPGELFF.

The rearrangement links TRBV24-1 to TRBJ2-3; no clear D. Trimming removed 5 bases from V and 1 base from J, with 6 bases in between. CDR1 and CDR2 from the germline V gene are KGHDR and SFDVKD. CDR3 length: 13 residues. Written as DNA, the CDR3 is TGTGCCACCAGTGCCTCAGGCACAGATACGCAGTATTTT. Translated: CATSASGTDTQYF.

This clonotype was counted a few times. This CDR3 reads CASREYGYTF. Here the CDR3 DNA reads TGTGCCAGCAGGGAGTATGGCTACACCTTC. J is TRBJ1-2 and V is TRBV6-1; the D is unclear. Per germline, CDR1 MNHNS and CDR2 SASEGT. Trimming pared 6 bases from V and 5 bases from J, leaving 4 bases between. CDR3 length: 10 residues.

This chain uses TRBV9 with TRBJ2-3, with 8 bases aligning to TRBD2. V shed 3 bases and J 1 base; nucleotides not matched to a gene: 4. CDR1 is SGDLS and CDR2 is YYNGEE in the germline V gene. CDR3 size: 15 residues. This chain's CDR3 is CASSGAGVGTDTQYF. CDR3 nucleotides: TGTGCCAGCAGCGGAGCGGGAGTTGGCACAGATACGCAGTATTTT. The whole variable domain, filled in from reference TRBV9 and TRBJ2-3, reads DSGVTQTPKHLITATGQRVTLRCSPRSGDLSVYWYQQSLDQGLQFLIQYYNGEERAKGNILERFSAQQFPDLHSELNLSSLELGDSALYFCASSGAGVGTDTQYFGPGTRLTVL.

The chain employs TRBV29-1 and TRBJ2-3, with D perhaps assigned TRBD1 or TRBD2 (5 bases each). The germline V gene has CDR1 SQVTM and CDR2 ANQGSEA. CDR3 length equals 12 residues. Trimming left V 7 bases short and J 2 bases short, with 10 bases between. The CDR3 is CSGGVATDTQYF. CDR3 nucleotides: TGCAGCGGAGGGGTGGCCACAGATACGCAGTATTTT.

This chain joins TRBV5-5 and TRBJ2-3, with D uncertain. Germline V gene data show CDR1 as SGHKS and CDR2 as YYEKEE (reference sequence). The V and J ends lost 4 bases and 0 bases respectively, with 18 bases between them. CDR3 length: 17 residues. The CDR3 is CASSPIKGSGSTDTQYF. CDR3 DNA sequence: TGTGCCAGCAGCCCGATAAAGGGTTCTGGTAGCACAGATACGCAGTATTTT.

The CDR3 DNA follows: TGTGCCAGCAGTCCCCGGGGGGCCAACCAAGAGACCCAGTACTTC. Its translation is CASSPRGANQETQYF. The V call is TRBV7-9, the J call TRBJ2-5; possibly TRBD2 for D (7 bases). CDR3 length equals 15 residues. V was shortened by 6 bases and J by 0 bases, with 14 bases between the two germline ends. Germline loops: CDR1 SEHNR, CDR2 FQNEAQ (reference sequence).

The gene calls are TRBV7-6 and TRBJ2-1; 7 bases fit TRBD2. Germline V lookup: CDR1 SGHVS, CDR2 FNYEAQ. Trimming at V came to 5 bases and at J to 0 bases, leaving 7 bases not matched to a gene. The CDR3 loop spans 16 amino acids. The CDR3: CASSHSSGDSYNEQFF. DNA for the CDR3: TGTGCCAGCAGCCACTCTAGCGGTGACTCCTACAATGAGCAGTTCTTC.

The chain has TRBV20-1 and TRBJ1-1; 8 bases match TRBD1. This CDR3 has 13 residues. Looked up from germline, CDR1 is DFQATT and CDR2 is SNEGSKA (reference sequence). Unmatched junction bases numbered 4, after V lost 3 bases and J lost 4 bases. CDR3 region: CSASGDRITEAFF. DNA for the CDR3: TGCAGTGCTAGTGGGGACAGGATCACTGAAGCTTTCTTT.

This clonotype was recorded a few times. This rearrangement joins TRBV4-2 to TRBJ2-1; D is unresolved. This CDR3 has 15 residues. The ends were cut back, 0 bases at V and 7 bases at J, with 13 bases in the middle. Per germline, CDR1 LGHNA and CDR2 YNFKEQ. The DNA of the CDR3 is TGTGCCAGCAGCCAAGAAATCCTAGAGTGGAATGAGCAGTTCTTC. Its translation: CASSQEILEWNEQFF.

In its sample, this clonotype was seen a few times. This rearrangement joins TRBV5-6 to TRBJ2-7; 8 positions match TRBD1. CDR3 length: 18 residues. Germline V gene data show CDR1 as SGHDT and CDR2 as YYEEEE. J was trimmed by 6 bases and V by 3 bases; bases with no gene match: 20. The CDR3 DNA reads as TGTGCCAGCAGCTCCACTATTTTACGCCGGGACAGGCTCATCGAGCAGTACTTC. It yields the protein CASSSTILRRDRLIEQYF. Full variable domain (remainder filled in from reference TRBV5-6 and TRBJ2-7): DAGVTQSPTHLIKTRGQQVTLRCSPKSGHDTVSWYQQALGQGPQFIFQYYEEEERQRGNFPDRFSGHQFPNYSSELNVNALLLGDSALYLCASSSTILRRDRLIEQYFGPGTRLTVT.

This clonotype was seen a few times. This rearrangement joins TRBV4-2 to TRBJ1-2; D unresolved. V was cut by 6 bases and J by 4 bases, with 15 bases left in between. The CDR3 is 14 residues long. The germline CDR1 and CDR2 sequences are LGHNA and YNFKEQ. The CDR3 nucleotides are TGTGCCAGCAGGAAAGTGGGGAGCGCCTATGGCTACACCTTC. Amino acid sequence: CASRKVGSAYGYTF.

Only a few counts were recorded for this clonotype. The chain couples TRBV12-3 or TRBV12-4 to TRBJ2-1; D perhaps matches TRBD2 (5 bases). The CDR3 is made up of 15 amino acids. V gave up 3 bases and J gave up 7 bases, with 16 bases separating them. CDR3 amino acids: CASSLLRDWGNEQFF. The CDR3 DNA is TGTGCCAGCAGTTTGCTCCGGGATTGGGGTAATGAGCAGTTCTTC.

This rearrangement joins TRBV7-3 to TRBJ2-5; 8 bases line up with TRBD2. Looked up from germline, CDR1 is SGHTA and CDR2 is FQGTGA. The CDR3 extends over 16 amino acids. The V gene end was trimmed by 5 bases and the J gene end by 5 bases; junction bases not matched to a gene: 13. Here the CDR3 reads CASSHPHGGGSETQYF. The CDR3 nucleotides read TGTGCCAGCAGCCACCCTCACGGGGGGGGCTCGGAGACCCAGTACTTC.

This clonotype was seen more than once but under ten times. The J gene is TRBJ2-1, the V gene TRBV13; a possible D gene is TRBD2 (5 bases). Trimming removed 7 bases at V and 0 bases at J, with 16 bases between. This CDR3 is 16 amino acids long. CDR1 is PRHDT and CDR2 is FYEKMQ in the germline V gene (reference sequence). The CDR3 region is CASTSGGRSSYNEQFF. The CDR3 nucleotides read TGTGCCAGCACGTCCGGAGGACGGAGCTCCTACAATGAGCAGTTCTTC.